This T cell receptor (beta chain) is from a study of T cell repertoires in cytomegalovirus infection (dated by TCRdb to about 2019). For the wider study: Peptide stimulations targeted recently identified HLA-C-restricted CMV epitopes, whose presentation resists viral immunomodulation, together with well-studied HLA-B-restricted epitopes. Because public TCR beta signatures pointed to carriage of CMV infection together with the matching HLA type, the HLA type of each donor mattered for the analysis. Paper-wide results and their limitations: In both this cohort and an independent cohort of approximately 350 donors, the cumulative frequency of public TCR beta family members distinguished carriers of CMV infection plus the relevant HLA type. The ex vivo response was dominated by HLA-C-restricted CMV-specific TCR beta clonotypes, which also provided the single most frequent clonotype in two of eight donors.

This specimen's treatment or condition label, per the study, means: in vitro stimulation with specific CMV peptide epitopes to enrich CMV-specific T cells. About this clonotype itself: This clone's antigen is unknown. No much larger clonotype is one base removed from it; base qualities were not supplied.

The germline V gene sets CDR1 to MDHEN and CDR2 to SYDVKM. The CDR3, cysteine through phenylalanine, is 16 amino acids long. Of the read, only the CDR3 DNA is kept; its 48 bases are in frame from base 1. From V the trimming removes 2 bases and from J it removes 1 base, while the gene matches leave 7 bases of the junction unaccounted for. TCRdb records Illumina HiSeq 1500 as the sequencer. The public reads were reanalyzed by TCRdb: fastp trimming at Q25, MiXCR alignment, in-frame beta chains only. Every distinct CDR3 protein forms one entry, paired with its most common genes and DNA. The sample table lists about 310,000 distinct CDR3 sequences, roughly 25% of them with a count of one. The top ten clonotypes cover less than 15% of the sample.

The TCR sequence derives from a human donor in good health (CMV status not recorded). Some clones in this sample may be carry-over from other donors' samples. The specimen comprised cultured PBMCs, sampled from culture after CMV antigen stimulation. Recombination joined TRBV28 with TRBJ2-5, with 7 bases aligning to TRBD1. The nucleotides are TGTGCCAGCAGTTTACCGAGGACAGGTCGCCAAGAGACCCAGTACTTC. Protein translation: CASSLPRTGRQETQYF.